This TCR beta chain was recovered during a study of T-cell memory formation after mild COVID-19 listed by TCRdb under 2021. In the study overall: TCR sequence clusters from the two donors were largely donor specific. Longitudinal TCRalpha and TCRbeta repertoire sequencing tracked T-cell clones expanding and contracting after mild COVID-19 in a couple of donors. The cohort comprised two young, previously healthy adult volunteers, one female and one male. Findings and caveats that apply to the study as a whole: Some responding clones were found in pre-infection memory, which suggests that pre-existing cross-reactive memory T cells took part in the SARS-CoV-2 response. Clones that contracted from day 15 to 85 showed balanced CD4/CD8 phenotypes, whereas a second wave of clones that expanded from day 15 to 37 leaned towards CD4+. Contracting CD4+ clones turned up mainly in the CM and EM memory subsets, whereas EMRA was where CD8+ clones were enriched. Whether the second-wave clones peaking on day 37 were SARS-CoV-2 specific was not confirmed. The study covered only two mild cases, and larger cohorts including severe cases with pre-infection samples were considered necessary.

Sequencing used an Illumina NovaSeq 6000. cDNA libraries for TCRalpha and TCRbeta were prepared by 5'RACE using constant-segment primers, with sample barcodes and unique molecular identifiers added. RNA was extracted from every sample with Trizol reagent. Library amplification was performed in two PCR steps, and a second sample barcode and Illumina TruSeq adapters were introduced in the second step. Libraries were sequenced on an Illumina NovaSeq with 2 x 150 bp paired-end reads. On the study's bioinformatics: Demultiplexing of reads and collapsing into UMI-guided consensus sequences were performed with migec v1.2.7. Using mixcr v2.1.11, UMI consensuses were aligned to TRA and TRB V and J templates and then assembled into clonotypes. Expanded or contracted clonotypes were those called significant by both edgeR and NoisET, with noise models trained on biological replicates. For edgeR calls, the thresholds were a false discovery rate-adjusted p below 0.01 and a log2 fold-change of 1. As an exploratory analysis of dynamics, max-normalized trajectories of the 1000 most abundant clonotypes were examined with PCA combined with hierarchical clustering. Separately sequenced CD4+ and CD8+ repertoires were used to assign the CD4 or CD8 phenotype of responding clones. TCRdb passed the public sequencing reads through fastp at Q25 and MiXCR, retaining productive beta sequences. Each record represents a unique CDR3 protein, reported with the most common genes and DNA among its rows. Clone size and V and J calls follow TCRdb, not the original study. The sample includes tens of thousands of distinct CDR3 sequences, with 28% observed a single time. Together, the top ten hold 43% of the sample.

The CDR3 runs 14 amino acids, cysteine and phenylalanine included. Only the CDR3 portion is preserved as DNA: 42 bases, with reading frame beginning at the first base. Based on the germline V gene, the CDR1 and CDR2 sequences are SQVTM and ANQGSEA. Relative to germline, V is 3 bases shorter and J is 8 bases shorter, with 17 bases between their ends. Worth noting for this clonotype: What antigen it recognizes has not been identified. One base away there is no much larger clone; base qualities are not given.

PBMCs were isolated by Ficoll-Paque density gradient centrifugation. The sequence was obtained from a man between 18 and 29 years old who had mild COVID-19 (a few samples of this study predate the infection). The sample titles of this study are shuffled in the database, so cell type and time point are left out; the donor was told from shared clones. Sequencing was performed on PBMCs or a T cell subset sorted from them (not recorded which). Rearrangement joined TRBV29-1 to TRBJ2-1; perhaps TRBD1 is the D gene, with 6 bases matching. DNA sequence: TGCAGCGTTGATATGGGGGCCCTGACTGATGAGCAGTTCTTC. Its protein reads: CSVDMGALTDEQFF.